The next 15 T cell receptor beta chains were all read from a single sample in a study of T cell responses to AZD1222 COVID-19 vaccine. Produced via immunoSEQ multiplex PCR; TCRdb's table is partial and in-frame only. Seen here are some 120,000 clones, roughly 82% observed once, and the top ten hold roughly a quarter. The sample consisted of peripheral blood, taken 28 days after the second AZD1222 dose. Every receptor here comes from an adult who received the AZD1222 COVID-19 vaccine.

The chain combines TRBV9 with TRBJ1-2; D not resolved. Between the trimmed V and J ends, which lost 3 bases and 0 bases, there was a span of 12 bases. This CDR3 comprises 15 residues. Germline V CDR1 and CDR2: SGDLS, YYNGEE. The CDR3 loop reads CASSAQFKANYGYTF. The CDR3 bases are TGTGCCAGCAGCGCACAGTTTAAAGCTAACTATGGCTACACCTTC.

V and J are TRBV6-5 and TRBJ1-1; perhaps TRBD1 as D (5 bases). V lost 6 bases and J 1 base, leaving 12 bases between the germline ends. From germline, CDR1 is MNHEY and CDR2 SVGAGI. The CDR3 covers 14 residues. CDR3 sequence reads: CASREGLANTEAFF. CDR3 bases: TGTGCCAGCAGAGAGGGACTCGCGAACACTGAAGCTTTCTTT.

The chain recombines TRBV6-1 with TRBJ1-4; D gene uncertain. V was pared by 0 bases and J by 7 bases, with 6 bases between. The CDR3 has 13 amino acids. Germline assignment: CDR1 MNHNS and CDR2 SASEGT. The CDR3 loop reads CASSEAWLEKLFF. CDR3 nucleotides: TGTGCCAGCAGTGAAGCGTGGCTTGAAAAACTGTTTTTT.

This clone has only one observation. The rearrangement joins TRBV7-2 to TRBJ2-3; D may be TRBD2 (6 bases). CDR1 and CDR2 from the germline V gene are SGHTA and FQGNSA. The CDR3 totals 15 residues. V lost 5 bases, J lost 6 bases, and 18 bases lay in between. DNA for the CDR3: TGTGCCAGCAGCCGGGGACTCACCTTTGACGATACGCAGTATTTT. Its protein is CASSRGLTFDDTQYF.

The chain carries TRBV7-8 and TRBJ2-6; TRBD1 is a possible D gene (5 bases). The CDR3 sequence is 18 residues long. V lost 4 bases and J 1 base, leaving 17 bases between the germline ends. Germline CDR1 reads SGHVS; CDR2 reads FQNEAQ. The CDR3 bases are TGTGCCAGCAGCTCAGCTGGGGCAGCCGGGTCTGGGGCCAACGTCCTGACTTTC. Its translation is CASSSAGAAGSGANVLTF.

The genes are TRBV6-1 and TRBJ1-3; D perhaps matches TRBD1 (5 bases). The CDR3 has 15 amino acids. Germline V gene sequence: CDR1 MNHNS, CDR2 SASEGT. V was pared by 1 base and J by 5 bases, with 12 bases between. CDR3 residues: CASSEVEGPRNTIYF. For the CDR3, the DNA is TGTGCCAGCAGTGAAGTAGAGGGACCTAGAAACACCATATATTTT.

The V gene is TRBV7-2, the J gene TRBJ2-1, with unresolved D. CDR3 length: 13 residues. Trimming removed 3 bases from V and 8 bases from J, with 11 bases in between. The germline V gene encodes CDR1 SGHTA and CDR2 FQGNSA. CDR3 amino acids: CASSLDAVHEQFF. The CDR3 bases are TGTGCCAGCAGCTTGGACGCAGTCCATGAGCAGTTCTTC. The complete variable domain, with remaining parts taken from reference TRBV7-2 and TRBJ2-1, reads GAGVSQSPSNKVTEKGKDVELRCDPISGHTALYWYRQSLGQGLEFLIYFQGNSAPDKSGLPSDRFSAERTGGSVSTLTIQRTQQEDSAVYLCASSLDAVHEQFFGPGTRLTVL.

V gene TRBV12-5 combines with J gene TRBJ1-2; no clear D. CDR1 is LGHNT, CDR2 FRNRAP, per germline. CDR3 length: 14 residues. The V gene lost 3 bases and the J gene lost 4 bases, with 12 bases spanning the gap. CDR3 DNA sequence: TGTGCTAGTGGTTTCTCCGGGATGTTCTATGGCTACACCTTC. This sequence encodes CASGFSGMFYGYTF.

This rearrangement joins TRBV28 to TRBJ1-3; a weak D match, TRBD1 (5 bases). The CDR3 has 16 amino acids. Trimming took 1 base from V and 0 from J, leaving 10 bases between them. Germline CDR1 is MDHEN and CDR2 is SYDVKM. CDR3 bases: TGTGCCAGCAGTTTATTGAGGGGTAGCTCTGGAAACACCATATATTTT. This codes for CASSLLRGSSGNTIYF.

The chain is built from TRBV12-3 or TRBV12-4 and TRBJ2-5; TRBD1 might be the D (6 bases). There are 13 residues in the CDR3. V dropped 7 bases and J dropped 5 bases, with 14 bases sitting between them. The CDR3 bases are TGTGCCAGCACCCCGGGACAACCGGAGACCCAGTACTTC. It encodes CASTPGQPETQYF.

This chain links TRBV11-2 with TRBJ1-2; D is unresolved. The CDR3 extends over 13 amino acids. V lost 0 bases and J 4 bases, leaving 6 bases between the germline ends. Germline values: CDR1 SGHAT, CDR2 FQNNGV. CDR3 residues: CASSLEGFYGYTF. The CDR3 DNA reads as TGTGCCAGCAGCTTAGAAGGCTTCTATGGCTACACCTTC.

The chain uses TRBV7-9 and TRBJ2-5; 9 nucleotides agree with TRBD2. The germline gives CDR1 SEHNR, CDR2 FQNEAQ (reference sequence). J lost 10 bases, V lost 5 bases, and 5 bases had no gene match. The CDR3 consists of 12 residues. CDR3 sequence: CASSNERGDQYF. The CDR3 DNA reads TGTGCCAGCAGCAACGAGCGGGGGGACCAGTACTTC.

The chain couples TRBV5-1 to TRBJ2-1; the D is unclear. CDR1 and CDR2 from the germline V gene are SGHRS and YFSETQ. CDR3 length: 13 amino acids. The V end lost 0 bases, the J end lost 4 bases, and 5 bases lay between the germline ends. This chain's CDR3 is CASSLARYNEQFF. CDR3 DNA: TGCGCCAGCAGCTTGGCGAGGTACAATGAGCAGTTCTTC. Together with reference TRBV5-1 and TRBJ2-1, the CDR3 gives the full variable domain: KAGVTQTPRYLIKTRGQQVTLSCSPISGHRSVSWYQQTPGQGLQFLFEYFSETQRNKGNFPGRFSGRQFSNSRSEMNVSTLELGDSALYLCASSLARYNEQFFGPGTRLTVL.

The rearrangement uses TRBV5-1 and TRBJ2-7, with D maybe TRBD1 (5 bases). The V end lost 3 bases, the J end lost 3 bases, and 10 bases lay between the germline ends. The CDR3 loop spans 13 amino acids. The V gene's germline CDR1 is SGHRS and CDR2 YFSETQ. CDR3 nucleotides: TGCGCCAGCAGCTCGGCCACAGGCTACGAGCAGTACTTC. Translation: CASSSATGYEQYF.

The chain's CDR3 is CASRKGTPTNEQFF. The CDR3 bases are TGTGCCAGCAGAAAGGGGACTCCAACTAATGAGCAGTTCTTC. This chain joins TRBV7-2 and TRBJ2-1; D might be TRBD2 (6 bases). The CDR3 runs to 14 residues. Germline V gene lookup returns CDR1 SGHTA and CDR2 FQGNSA. V lost 6 bases, J lost 7 bases, and 16 bases lay in between.